The sequence of this TCR beta chain was determined in a study of blood T cell repertoires in COVID-19. The wider study: Sample material is recorded as cDNA or gDNA derived from T cells, B-cell-depleted T cells, or PBMCs.

The assay was immunoSEQ multiplex PCR, and TCRdb's table has in-frame clones only and misses some. In the table there are about 180,000 clones, under 85% of which are singletons. The germline gives CDR1 SGHDN, CDR2 FVKESK. The CDR3 has 14 amino acids. The V and J ends lost 6 bases and 2 bases, in that order; junction bases with no gene match: 4. The sequence was obtained from a woman in her 70s with COVID-19, enrolled during active disease. V and J are TRBV14 and TRBJ2-1; 7 nucleotides agree with TRBD1. The sequenced material came from peripheral blood. The DNA of the CDR3 is TGTGCCAGCAGTCGGACAGGTGCCTACAATGAGCAGTTCTTC. This translates into CASSRTGAYNEQFF.